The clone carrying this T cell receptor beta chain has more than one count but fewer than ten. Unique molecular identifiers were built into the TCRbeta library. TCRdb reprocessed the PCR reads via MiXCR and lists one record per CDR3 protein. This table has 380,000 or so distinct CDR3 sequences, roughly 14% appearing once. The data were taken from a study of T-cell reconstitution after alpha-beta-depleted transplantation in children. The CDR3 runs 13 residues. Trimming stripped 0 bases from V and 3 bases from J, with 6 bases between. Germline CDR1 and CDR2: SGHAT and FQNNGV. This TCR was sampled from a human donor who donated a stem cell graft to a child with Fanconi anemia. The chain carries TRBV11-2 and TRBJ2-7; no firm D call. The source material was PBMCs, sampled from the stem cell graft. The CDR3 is CASSLDRFYEQYF. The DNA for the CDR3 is TGTGCCAGCAGCTTAGATAGGTTCTACGAGCAGTACTTC.